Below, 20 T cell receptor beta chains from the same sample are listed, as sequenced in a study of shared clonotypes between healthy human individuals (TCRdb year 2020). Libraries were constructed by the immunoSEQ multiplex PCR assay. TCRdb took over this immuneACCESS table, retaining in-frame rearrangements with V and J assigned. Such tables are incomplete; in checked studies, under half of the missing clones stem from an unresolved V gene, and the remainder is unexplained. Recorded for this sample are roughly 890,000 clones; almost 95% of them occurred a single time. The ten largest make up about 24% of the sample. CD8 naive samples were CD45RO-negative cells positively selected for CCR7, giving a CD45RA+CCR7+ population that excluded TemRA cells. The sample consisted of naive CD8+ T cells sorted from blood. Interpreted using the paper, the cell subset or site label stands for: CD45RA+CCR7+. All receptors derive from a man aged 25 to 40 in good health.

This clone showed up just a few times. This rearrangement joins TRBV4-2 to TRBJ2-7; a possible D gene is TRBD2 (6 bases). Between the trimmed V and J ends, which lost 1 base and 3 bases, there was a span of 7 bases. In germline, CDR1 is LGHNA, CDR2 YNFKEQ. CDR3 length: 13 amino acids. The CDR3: CASSQATSYEQYF. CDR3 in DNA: TGTGCCAGCAGCCAAGCGACTAGCTACGAGCAGTACTTC.

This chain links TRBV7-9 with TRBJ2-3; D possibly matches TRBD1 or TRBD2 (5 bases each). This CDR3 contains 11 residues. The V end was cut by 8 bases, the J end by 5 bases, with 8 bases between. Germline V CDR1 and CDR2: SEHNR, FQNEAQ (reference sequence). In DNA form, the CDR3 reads TGTGCCAGCGGGGACCAAGATACGCAGTATTTT. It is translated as CASGDQDTQYF.

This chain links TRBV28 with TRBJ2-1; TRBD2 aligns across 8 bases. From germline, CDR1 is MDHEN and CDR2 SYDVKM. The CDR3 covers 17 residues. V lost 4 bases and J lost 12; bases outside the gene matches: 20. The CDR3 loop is CASSSRRREGGRSGQFF. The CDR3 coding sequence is TGTGCCAGCAGTTCCAGACGACGGGAGGGCGGTAGATCGGGGCAGTTCTTC.

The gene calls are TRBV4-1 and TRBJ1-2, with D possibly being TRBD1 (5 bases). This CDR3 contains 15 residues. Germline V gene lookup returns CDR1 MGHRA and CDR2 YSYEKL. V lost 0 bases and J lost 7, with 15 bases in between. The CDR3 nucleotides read TGCGCCAGCAGCCAAGATCCCGCAGGGAGGCCTGGCTACACCTTC. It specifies CASSQDPAGRPGYTF.

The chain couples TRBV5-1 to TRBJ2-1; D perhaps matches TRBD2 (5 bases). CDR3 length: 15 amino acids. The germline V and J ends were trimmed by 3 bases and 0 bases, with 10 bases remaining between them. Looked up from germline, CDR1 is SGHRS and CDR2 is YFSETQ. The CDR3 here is CASSSAGSSYNEQFF. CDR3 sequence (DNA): TGCGCCAGCAGCTCCGCGGGTAGCTCCTACAATGAGCAGTTCTTC.

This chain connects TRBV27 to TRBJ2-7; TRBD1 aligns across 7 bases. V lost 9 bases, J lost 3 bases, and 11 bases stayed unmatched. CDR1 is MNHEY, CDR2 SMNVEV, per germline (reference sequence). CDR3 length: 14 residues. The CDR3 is CARASPGQYYEQYF. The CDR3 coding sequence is TGTGCCAGGGCCTCGCCGGGACAGTACTACGAGCAGTACTTC.

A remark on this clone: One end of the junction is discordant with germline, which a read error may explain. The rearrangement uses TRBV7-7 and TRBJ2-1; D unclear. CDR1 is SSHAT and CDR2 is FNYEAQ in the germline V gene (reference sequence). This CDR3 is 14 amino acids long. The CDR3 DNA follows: TGTGCTAGCAGCTTTAGCCTAGACGACAATGAGCAGTTCTTC. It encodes CASSFSLDDNEQFF. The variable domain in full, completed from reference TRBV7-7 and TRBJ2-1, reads GAGVSQSPRYKVTKRGQDVTLRCDPISSHATLYWYQQALGQGPEFLTYFNYEAQPDKSGLPSDRFSAERPEGSISTLTIQRTEQRDSAMYRCASSFSLDDNEQFFGPGTRLTVL.

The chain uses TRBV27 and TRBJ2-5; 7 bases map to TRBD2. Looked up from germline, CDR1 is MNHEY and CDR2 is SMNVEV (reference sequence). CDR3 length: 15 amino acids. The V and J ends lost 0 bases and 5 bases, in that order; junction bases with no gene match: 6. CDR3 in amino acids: CASSLSWGRVETQYF. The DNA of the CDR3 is TGTGCCAGCAGTTTATCGTGGGGGAGGGTTGAGACCCAGTACTTC.

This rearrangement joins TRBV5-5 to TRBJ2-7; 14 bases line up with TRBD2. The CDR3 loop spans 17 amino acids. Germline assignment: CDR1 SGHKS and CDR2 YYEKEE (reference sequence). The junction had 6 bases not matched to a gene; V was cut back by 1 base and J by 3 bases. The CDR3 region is CASSLTPGTSGSYEQYF. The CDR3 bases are TGTGCCAGCAGCTTGACCCCGGGGACTAGCGGGAGCTACGAGCAGTACTTC.

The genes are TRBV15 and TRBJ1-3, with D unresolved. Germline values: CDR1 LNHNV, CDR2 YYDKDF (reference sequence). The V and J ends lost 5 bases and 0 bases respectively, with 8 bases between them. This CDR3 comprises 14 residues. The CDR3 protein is CATSRRSSGNTIYF. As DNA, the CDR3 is TGTGCCACCAGCCGTAGGAGCTCTGGAAACACCATATATTTT.

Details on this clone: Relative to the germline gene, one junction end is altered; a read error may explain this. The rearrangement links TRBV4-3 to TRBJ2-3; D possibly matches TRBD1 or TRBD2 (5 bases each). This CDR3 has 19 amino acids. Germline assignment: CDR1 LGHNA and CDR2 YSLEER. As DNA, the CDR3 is TGCACCAGCAGCCAAAGAAGGCTGCCGATGGGGGAGTCGGCAGATACGCAGTATTTT. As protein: CTSSQRRLPMGESADTQYF.

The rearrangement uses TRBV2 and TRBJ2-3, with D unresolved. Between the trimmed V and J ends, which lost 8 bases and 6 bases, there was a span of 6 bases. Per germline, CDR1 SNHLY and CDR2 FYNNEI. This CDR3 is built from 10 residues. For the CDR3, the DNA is TGTGCCAGCGGTGGGGATACGCAGTATTTT. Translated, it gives CASGGDTQYF.

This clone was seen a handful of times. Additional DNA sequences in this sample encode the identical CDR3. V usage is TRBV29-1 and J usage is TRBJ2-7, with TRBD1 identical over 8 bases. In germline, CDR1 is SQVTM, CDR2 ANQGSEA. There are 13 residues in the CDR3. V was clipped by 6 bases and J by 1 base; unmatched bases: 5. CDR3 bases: TGCAGCGTGCTGGACAGGGATTCCTACGAGCAGTACTTC. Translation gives CSVLDRDSYEQYF.

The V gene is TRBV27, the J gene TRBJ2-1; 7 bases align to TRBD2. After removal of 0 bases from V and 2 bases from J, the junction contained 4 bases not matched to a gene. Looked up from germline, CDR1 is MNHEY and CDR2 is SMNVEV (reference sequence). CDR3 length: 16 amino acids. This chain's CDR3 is CASSLSSGDTYNEQFF. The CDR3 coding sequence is TGTGCCAGCAGTTTATCCAGCGGGGATACCTACAATGAGCAGTTCTTC.

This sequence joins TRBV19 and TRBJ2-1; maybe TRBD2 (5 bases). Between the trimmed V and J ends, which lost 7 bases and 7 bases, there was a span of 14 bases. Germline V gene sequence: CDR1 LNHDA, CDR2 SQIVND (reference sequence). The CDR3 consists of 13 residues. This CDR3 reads CASTPLGANEQFF. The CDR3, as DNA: TGTGCCAGTACTCCTCTGGGAGCAAATGAGCAGTTCTTC.

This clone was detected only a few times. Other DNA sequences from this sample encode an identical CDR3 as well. The CDR3 region is CASSFQGSGNTIYF. The CDR3, as DNA: TGTGCCAGCAGCTTCCAGGGCTCTGGAAACACCATATATTTT. The rearrangement links TRBV28 to TRBJ1-3; D is possibly TRBD1 (5 bases). This CDR3 contains 14 residues. Germline values: CDR1 MDHEN, CDR2 SYDVKM. V was cut by 6 bases and J by 0 bases, with 9 bases left in between.

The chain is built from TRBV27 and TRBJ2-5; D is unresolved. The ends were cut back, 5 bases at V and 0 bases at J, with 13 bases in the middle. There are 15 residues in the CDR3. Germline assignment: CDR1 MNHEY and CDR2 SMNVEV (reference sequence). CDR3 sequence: CASSPTINHQETQYF. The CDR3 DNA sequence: TGTGCCAGCAGTCCGACCATTAACCACCAAGAGACCCAGTACTTC.

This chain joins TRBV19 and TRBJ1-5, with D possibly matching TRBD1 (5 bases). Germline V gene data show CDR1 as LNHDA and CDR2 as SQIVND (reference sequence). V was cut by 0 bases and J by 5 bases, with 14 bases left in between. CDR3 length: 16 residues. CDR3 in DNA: TGTGCCAGTAGTATAGATCTTCCCAGGGTCGATCAGCCCCAGCATTTT. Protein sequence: CASSIDLPRVDQPQHF. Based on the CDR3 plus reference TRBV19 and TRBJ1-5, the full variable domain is DGGITQSPKYLFRKEGQNVTLSCEQNLNHDAMYWYRQDPGQGLRLIYYSQIVNDFQKGDIAEGYSVSREKKESFPLTVTSAQKNPTAFYLCASSIDLPRVDQPQHFGDGTRLSIL.

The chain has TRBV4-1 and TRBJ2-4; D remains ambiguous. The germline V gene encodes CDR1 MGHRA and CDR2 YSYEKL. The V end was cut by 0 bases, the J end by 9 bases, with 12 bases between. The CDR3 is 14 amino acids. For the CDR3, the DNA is TGCGCCAGCAGCCAAGAGAAAGGGTATGGCATTCAGTACTTC. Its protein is CASSQEKGYGIQYF.

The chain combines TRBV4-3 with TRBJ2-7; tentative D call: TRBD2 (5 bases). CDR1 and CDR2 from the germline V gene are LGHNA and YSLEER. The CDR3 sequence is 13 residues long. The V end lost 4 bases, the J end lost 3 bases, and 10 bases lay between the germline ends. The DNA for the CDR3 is TGCGCCAGCAGCCGCGGTCGGGGCTACGAGCAGTACTTC. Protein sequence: CASSRGRGYEQYF.